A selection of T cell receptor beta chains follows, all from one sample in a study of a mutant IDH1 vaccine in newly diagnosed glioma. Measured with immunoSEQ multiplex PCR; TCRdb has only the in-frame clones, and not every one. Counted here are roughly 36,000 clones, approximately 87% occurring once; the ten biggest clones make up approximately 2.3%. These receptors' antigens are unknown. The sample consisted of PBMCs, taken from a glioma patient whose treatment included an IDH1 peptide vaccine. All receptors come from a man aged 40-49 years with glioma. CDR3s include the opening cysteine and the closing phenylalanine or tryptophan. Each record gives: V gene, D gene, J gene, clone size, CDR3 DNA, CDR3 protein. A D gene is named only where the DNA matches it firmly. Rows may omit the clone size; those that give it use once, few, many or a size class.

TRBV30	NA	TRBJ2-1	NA	TGTGCCTGGAGTCCCCGGAATAATGAGCAGTTCTTC	CAWSPRNNEQFF
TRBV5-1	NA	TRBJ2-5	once	TGCGCCAGCAGCTCTCAAGAGACCCAGTACTTC	CASSSQETQYF
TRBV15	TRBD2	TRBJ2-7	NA	TGTGCCACCAGCCCCGCAGCGGGGCGATCCTACGAGCAGTACTTC	CATSPAAGRSYEQYF
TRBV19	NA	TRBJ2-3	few	TGTGCCAGTAGTCGGCAGGCGGGGAACACAGATACGCAGTATTTT	CASSRQAGNTDTQYF
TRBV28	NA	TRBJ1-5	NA	TGTGCCAGTACCCCACAGGGAATTCAGCCCCAGCATTTT	CASTPQGIQPQHF
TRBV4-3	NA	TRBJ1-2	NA	TGCGCCAGCAGCCTAGCCCGAGCCGATGGCTACACCTTC	CASSLARADGYTF
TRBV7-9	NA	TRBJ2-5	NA	TGTGCCAGCAGCACGGAGGTCAGGACTCAAGAGACCCAGTACTTC	CASSTEVRTQETQYF
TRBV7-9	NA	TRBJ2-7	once	TGTGCCAGCAGACCACCCAGCGGGCCCCTCTACGAGCAGTACTTC	CASRPPSGPLYEQYF
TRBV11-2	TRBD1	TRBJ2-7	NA	TGTGCCAGCAGCATCTGGACAGGGGGTGACTACGAGCAGTACTTC	CASSIWTGGDYEQYF
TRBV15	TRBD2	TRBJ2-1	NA	TGTGCCACCAGCAGAGATAGGGGCGGGGGGTACAATGAGCAGTTCTTC	CATSRDRGGGYNEQFF
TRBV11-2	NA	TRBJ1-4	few	TGTGCCAGCAGCTTAGATACTTGGGCGGCTGAAAAACTGTTTTTT	CASSLDTWAAEKLFF
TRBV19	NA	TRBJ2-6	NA	TGTGCCAGTCAGGGCTCTGGGGCCAACGTCCTGACTTTC	CASQGSGANVLTF
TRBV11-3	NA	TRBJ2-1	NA	TGTGCCAGCAGCCCCCGCTCAGGCTCCTACAATGAGCAGTTCTTC	CASSPRSGSYNEQFF
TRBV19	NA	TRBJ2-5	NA	TGTGCCAGTAGTATACGGGGGGCGTACCAAGAGACCCAGTACTTC	CASSIRGAYQETQYF
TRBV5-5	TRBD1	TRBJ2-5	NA	TGTGCCAGCAGCCGTACGACAGGGGACCAAGAGACCCAGTACTTC	CASSRTTGDQETQYF
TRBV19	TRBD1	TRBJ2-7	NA	TGTGCCAGTAGTGCACCGACAGGGTACGAGCAGTACTTC	CASSAPTGYEQYF
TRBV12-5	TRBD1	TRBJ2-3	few	TGTGCTAGTGGTTTGGACCCCCACCGGACAGGGAACACAGATACGCAGTATTTT	CASGLDPHRTGNTDTQYF
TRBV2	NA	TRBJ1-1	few	TGTGCCAGCAGGCGCGCAGGACACTTGAACACTGAAGCTTTCTTT	CASRRAGHLNTEAFF
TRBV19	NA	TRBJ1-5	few	TGTGCCAGTAGTATCCAGGGAGGAAATCAGCCCCAGCATTTT	CASSIQGGNQPQHF
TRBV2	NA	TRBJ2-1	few	TGTGCCGGTCGACTCAGCAGCTCCTACAATGAGCAGTTCTTC	CAGRLSSSYNEQFF
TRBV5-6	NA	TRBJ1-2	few	TGTGCCAGCAGCTTGGGACAGTCTCTCTATGTGGGCTACACCTTC	CASSLGQSLYVGYTF
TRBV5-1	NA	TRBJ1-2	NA	TGCGCCAGCCAATTAAACGCTGGGGGCGCAGAAGGCTACACCTTC	CASQLNAGGAEGYTF
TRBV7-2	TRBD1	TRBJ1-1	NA	TGTGCCAGCAGCTTACTGGGGACAGGGGAGGAAGCTTTCTTT	CASSLLGTGEEAFF
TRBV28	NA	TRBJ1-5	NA	TGTGCCAGCAGCCCCCTCATCTGGCCCCAGCATTTT	CASSPLIWPQHF
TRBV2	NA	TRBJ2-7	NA	TGTGCCAGCAGTGACGGAGGCTACGAGCAGTACTTC	CASSDGGYEQYF
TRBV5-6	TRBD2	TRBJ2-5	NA	TGTGCCAGCGGCTACGGACTAGCGGGGGAACAAGAGACCCAGTACTTC	CASGYGLAGEQETQYF
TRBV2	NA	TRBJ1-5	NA	TGTGCCAGCAGAACTAGAGCCCTTCAGGAGCAGCCCCAGCATTTT	CASRTRALQEQPQHF
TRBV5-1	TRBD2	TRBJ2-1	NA	TGCGCCAGCAGCTTGCGCCTAGCGGGCTACAATGAGCAGTTCTTC	CASSLRLAGYNEQFF
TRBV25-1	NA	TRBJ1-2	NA	TGTGCCAGCAGTGAATCCCAGGGGATGGGCTATGGCTACACCTTC	CASSESQGMGYGYTF
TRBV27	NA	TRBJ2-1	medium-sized	TGTGCCAGCAGTTTGAGGGGGTCGGATGGAGCGTTACGTAACAATGAGCAGTTCTTC	CASSLRGSDGALRNNEQFF
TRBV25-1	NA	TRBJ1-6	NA	TGTGCCAGCCGACAGGCCGGCTCTGGTTCACCCCTCCACTTT	CASRQAGSGSPLHF
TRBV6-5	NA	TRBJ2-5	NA	TGTGCCAGCAGTTACTTTGGACCCAGGTACCAAGAGACCCAGTACTTC	CASSYFGPRYQETQYF
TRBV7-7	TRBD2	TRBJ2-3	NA	TGTGCCAGCAGCTTAGGTACGGGGGGGCCGGGCACAGATACGCAGTATTTT	CASSLGTGGPGTDTQYF
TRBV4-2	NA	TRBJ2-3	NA	TGTGCCAGCAGCCAAGATGCGGACTCCGCGGCGGATACGCAGTATTTT	CASSQDADSAADTQYF
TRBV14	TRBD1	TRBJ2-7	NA	TGTGCCAGCACCCCCCGGACAGGGGTTCTCGGCGAGCAGTACTTC	CASTPRTGVLGEQYF
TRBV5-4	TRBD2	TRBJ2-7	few	TGTGCCAGCAGCTTCGGGACTAGCATTCGCGAGCAGTACTTC	CASSFGTSIREQYF
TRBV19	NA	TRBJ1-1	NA	TGTGCCAGTAGTACCCCCGTAATGGGCACTGAAGCTTTCTTT	CASSTPVMGTEAFF
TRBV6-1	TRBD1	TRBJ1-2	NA	TGTGCCAGCAGCGGGACAGTCAATAACTATGGCTACACCTTC	CASSGTVNNYGYTF
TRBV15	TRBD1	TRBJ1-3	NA	TGTGCCACCAGCACCGGACAGGGTTTCAGCTCTGGAAACACCATATATTTT	CATSTGQGFSSGNTIYF
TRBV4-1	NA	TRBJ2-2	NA	TGCGCCAGCAGCCAAGCCACCAGGGCGACCACCGGGGAGCTGTTTTTT	CASSQATRATTGELFF
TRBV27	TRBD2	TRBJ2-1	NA	TGTGCCAGCTCCGGGGCGGGGGTAATCTCCTACAATGAGCAGTTCTTC	CASSGAGVISYNEQFF
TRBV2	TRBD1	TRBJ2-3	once	TGTGCCAGCAGTGATTCCAGGGGGACAGATACGCAGTATTTT	CASSDSRGTDTQYF
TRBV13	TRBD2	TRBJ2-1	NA	TGTGCCAGCAGCTTACGGCCTCAGCTAGCGGGACGGTACAATGAGCAGTTCTTC	CASSLRPQLAGRYNEQFF
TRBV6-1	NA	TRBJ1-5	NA	TGTGCCAGCAGTGAATGGGGGCGCAGCAATCAGCCCCAGCATTTT	CASSEWGRSNQPQHF
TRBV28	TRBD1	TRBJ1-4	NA	TGTGCCAGCAGTCGAATCGACAGGGCTAATGAAAAACTGTTTTTT	CASSRIDRANEKLFF